This record covers a single T cell receptor (beta chain). V shed 2 bases and J shed 2 bases, with 7 bases lying between them. This CDR3 has 13 residues. Germline lookup yields CDR1 MNHEY and CDR2 SVGAGI. The method was immunoSEQ multiplex PCR; TCRdb's version includes in-frame clones alone and lacks a portion of them. The sample has around 390,000 clones; about 87% are singletons. These data come from a study of blood T cell repertoires in COVID-19. This clonotype originated in a woman between 45 and 60 years old who had recovered from COVID-19. V is TRBV6-5 and J is TRBJ2-7; D remains unclear. Sample: PBMCs or T cells enriched from blood (not recorded which). The CDR3 loop is CASSYHPAYEQYF. The CDR3 DNA sequence: TGTGCCAGCAGTTACCACCCAGCCTACGAGCAGTACTTC.